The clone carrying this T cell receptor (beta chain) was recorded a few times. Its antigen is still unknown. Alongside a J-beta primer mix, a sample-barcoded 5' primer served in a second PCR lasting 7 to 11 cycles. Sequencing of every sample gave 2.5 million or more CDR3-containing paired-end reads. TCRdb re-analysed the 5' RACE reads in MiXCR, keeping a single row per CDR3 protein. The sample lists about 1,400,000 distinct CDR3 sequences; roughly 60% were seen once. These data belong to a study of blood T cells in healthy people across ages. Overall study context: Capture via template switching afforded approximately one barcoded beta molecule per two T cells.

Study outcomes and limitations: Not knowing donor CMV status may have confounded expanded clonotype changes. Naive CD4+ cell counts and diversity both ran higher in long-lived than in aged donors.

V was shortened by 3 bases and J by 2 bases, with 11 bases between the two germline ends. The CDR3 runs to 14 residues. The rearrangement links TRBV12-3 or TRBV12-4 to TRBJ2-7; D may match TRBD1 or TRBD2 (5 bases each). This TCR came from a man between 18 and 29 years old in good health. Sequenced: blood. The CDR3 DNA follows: TGTGCCAGCAGTTTTGGGGGTAACACCTACGAGCAGTACTTC. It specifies CASSFGGNTYEQYF.